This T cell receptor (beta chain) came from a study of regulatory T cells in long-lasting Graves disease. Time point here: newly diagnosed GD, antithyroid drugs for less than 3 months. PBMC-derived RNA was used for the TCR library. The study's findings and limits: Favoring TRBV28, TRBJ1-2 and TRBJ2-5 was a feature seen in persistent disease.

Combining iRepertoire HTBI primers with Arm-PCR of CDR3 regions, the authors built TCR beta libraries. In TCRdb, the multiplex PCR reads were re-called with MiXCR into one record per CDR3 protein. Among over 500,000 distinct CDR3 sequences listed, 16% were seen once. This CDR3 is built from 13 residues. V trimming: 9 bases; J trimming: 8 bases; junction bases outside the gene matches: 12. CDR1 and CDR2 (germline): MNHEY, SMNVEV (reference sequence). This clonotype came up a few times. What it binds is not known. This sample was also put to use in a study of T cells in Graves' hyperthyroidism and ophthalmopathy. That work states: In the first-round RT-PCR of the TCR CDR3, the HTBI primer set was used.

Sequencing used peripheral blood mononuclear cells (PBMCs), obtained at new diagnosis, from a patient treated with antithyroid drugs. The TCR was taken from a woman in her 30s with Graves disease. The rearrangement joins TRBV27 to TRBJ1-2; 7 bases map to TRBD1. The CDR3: CASRDRESNGYTF. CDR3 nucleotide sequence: TGTGCCAGTCGGGACAGAGAGTCCAACGGCTACACCTTC.